This TCR beta chain derives from a study of OX40 agonist ivuxolimab in advanced cancers. Context from the whole study: The costimulatory receptor OX40 (CD134) was targeted by ivuxolimab, a fully human IgG2 agonistic monoclonal antibody. Three dose-escalation patients achieved partial responses, one with hepatocellular carcinoma and two with cutaneous melanoma. The monotherapy dose-escalation portion (N ≈ 52 patients) of the phase I ivuxolimab trial is reported in the paper. The point of sequencing TCRbeta in the periphery was to test whether ivuxolimab changed TCR sequence diversity and drove clonal T-cell expansion. Of the 50 to 55 patients in dose escalation, about 20 had hepatocellular carcinoma, about 15 had melanoma, 9 had renal cell carcinoma and 9 had head and neck cancer. Intravenous ivuxolimab was administered to patients every 2 weeks at six dose levels: 0.01, 0.1, 0.3, 1.5, 3 and 10 mg/kg. Prior anti-PD-1, anti-PD-L1 or anti-CTLA-4 therapy was permitted, and 40% of dose-escalation patients had received checkpoint inhibitors. A male proportion of roughly 80% and a mean age of about 60 years, ranging from 23 to 79, were recorded for the dose-escalation cohort.

What the work shows at the level of the full study, not this receptor alone: After ivuxolimab, more expanded clones were found on average in CD8+ T cells than in CD4+ T cells. Low levels of normalized T-cell clonal expansion were also shown by some nonresponding patients. At doses of 0.1 to 3.0 mg/kg, clonal expansion of both CD4+ and CD8+ blood T cells was observed from baseline to week 6. In partial responders in the 0.1-3.0 mg/kg groups, normalized peripheral clonal expansion was found to be among the lowest, especially among CD8+ T cells. The antigen specificity of the peripheral T cells that underwent clonal expansion was not determined.

Patients with a history of autoimmune disease or receiving systemic immunosuppression were excluded from the trial. Peripheral blood for TCR sequencing was drawn from every dose cohort at baseline, at cycle 4 day 1 and at cycle 7 day 1. Samples came from an open-label, multicenter, first-in-human phase I dose-escalation trial of ivuxolimab. Adults with locally advanced or metastatic melanoma, renal cell carcinoma, hepatocellular carcinoma or head and neck squamous cell carcinoma were enrolled in the trial. CD4+ and CD8+ T cells were sorted separately from peripheral blood before TCR sequencing. Of note for this clone: It lacks a known antigen. Per-base qualities were not stored, and no clone one base away is much larger.

Genomic DNA was isolated from the sorted cells so that the TCRbeta CDR3 region could be sequenced. TCRbeta CDR3 regions were sequenced using the immunoSEQ Assay. Imported from immuneACCESS, the table was reduced by TCRdb to in-frame sequences with V and J called. These copies leave out some clones; in studies compared against another copy, an unresolved V gene accounts for under half, and the cause of the remainder is not known. The sample table shows approximately 70,000 clones, and 75% to 95% are seen once. The ten largest clones capture about 0.51% of the sample. The source was CD4+ or CD8+ T cells sorted from blood, collected in a trial of the OX40 agonist ivuxolimab. The clonotype comes from an adult with an advanced solid tumor such as melanoma, head and neck, liver or kidney cancer.

The CDR3 reads as follows: CASSSESSGNTIYF. The sequenced DNA is TGTGCCAGCTCCTCGGAAAGCTCTGGAAACACCATATATTTT. The chain is made from TRBV18 and TRBJ1-3; no D gene call is confident. Reading the germline V gene gives CDR1 KGHSH and CDR2 LQKENI. V loses 6 bases of germline sequence and J loses 0 bases, and the interval between the two ends is 9 bases. The CDR3 sequence holds 14 residues, the cysteine and phenylalanine included. This entry keeps only the CDR3 DNA: 42 bases, framed from base 1.